The sequence of this T cell receptor beta chain was determined in a study of blood T cell repertoires in COVID-19. For the study at large: Sources were T cells, B-cell-depleted T cells, or PBMCs; the material itself was cDNA or gDNA.

Clones were read by immunoSEQ multiplex PCR, and TCRdb kept only the in-frame ones, dropping some. This sample has about 160,000 clones, with approximately 87% found just once. J gave up 3 bases and V 11 bases, and 3 bases lay outside the gene matches. Germline V gene lookup returns CDR1 SEHNR and CDR2 FQNEAQ (reference sequence). CDR3 length: 11 residues. The V and J genes are TRBV7-9 and TRBJ2-5; TRBD2 matches at 7 bases. The clonotype originates from an older woman with COVID-19, enrolled during active disease. The sample consisted of peripheral blood. CDR3 nucleotides: TGTGCCGGGGGGAGGGAAGAGACCCAGTACTTC. Translating it yields CAGGREETQYF.